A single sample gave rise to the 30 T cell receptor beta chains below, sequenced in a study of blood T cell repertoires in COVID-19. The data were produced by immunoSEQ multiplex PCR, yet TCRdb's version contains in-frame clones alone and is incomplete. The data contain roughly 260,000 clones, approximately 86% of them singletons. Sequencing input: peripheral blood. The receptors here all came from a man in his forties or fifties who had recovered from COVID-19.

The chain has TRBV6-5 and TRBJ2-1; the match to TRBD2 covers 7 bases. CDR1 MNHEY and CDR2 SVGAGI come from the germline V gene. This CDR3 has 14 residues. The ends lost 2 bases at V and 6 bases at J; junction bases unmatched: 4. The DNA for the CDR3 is TGTGCCAGCAGTTACGGACTAGTCAGCAATGAGCAGTTCTTC. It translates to CASSYGLVSNEQFF.

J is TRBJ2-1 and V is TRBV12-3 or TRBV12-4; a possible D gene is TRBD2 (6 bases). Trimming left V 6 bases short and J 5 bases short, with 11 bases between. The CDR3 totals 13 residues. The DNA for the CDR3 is TGTGCCAGCAGAGGGACTTTACACAATGAGCAGTTCTTC. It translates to CASRGTLHNEQFF.

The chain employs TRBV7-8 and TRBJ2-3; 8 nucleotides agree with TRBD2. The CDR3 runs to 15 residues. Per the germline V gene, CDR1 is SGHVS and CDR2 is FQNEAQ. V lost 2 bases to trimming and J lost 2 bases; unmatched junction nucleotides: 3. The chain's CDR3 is CASSLSGGSTDTQYF. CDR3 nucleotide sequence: TGTGCCAGCAGCTTAAGCGGGGGCTCCACAGATACGCAGTATTTT.

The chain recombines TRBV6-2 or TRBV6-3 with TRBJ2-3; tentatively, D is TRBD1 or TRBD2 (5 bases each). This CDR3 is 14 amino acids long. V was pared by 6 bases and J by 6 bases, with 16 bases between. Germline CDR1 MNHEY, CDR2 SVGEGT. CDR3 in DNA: TGTGCCAGCAGCCGGGGCTCCGCAACCGATACGCAGTATTTT. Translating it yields CASSRGSATDTQYF.

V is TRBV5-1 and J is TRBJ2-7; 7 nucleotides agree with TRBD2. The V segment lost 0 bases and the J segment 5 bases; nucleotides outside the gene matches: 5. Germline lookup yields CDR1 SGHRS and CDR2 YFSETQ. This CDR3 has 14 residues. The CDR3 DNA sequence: TGCGCCAGCAGCTTGGTGGGCGGGAGAAACGAGCAGTACTTC. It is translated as CASSLVGGRNEQYF.

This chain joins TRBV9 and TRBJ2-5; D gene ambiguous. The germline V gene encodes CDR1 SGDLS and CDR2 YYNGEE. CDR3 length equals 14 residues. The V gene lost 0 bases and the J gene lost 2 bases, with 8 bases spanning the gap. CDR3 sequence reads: CASSVGGTQETQYF. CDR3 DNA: TGTGCCAGCAGCGTAGGTGGCACGCAAGAGACCCAGTACTTC.

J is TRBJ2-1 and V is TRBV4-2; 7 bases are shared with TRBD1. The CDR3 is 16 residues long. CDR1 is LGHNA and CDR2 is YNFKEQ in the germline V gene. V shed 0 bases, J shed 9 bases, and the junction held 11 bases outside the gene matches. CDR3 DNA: TGTGCCAGCAGCCAAGATCAGTCAGGGGGTCGGATTGAGCAGTTCTTC. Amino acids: CASSQDQSGGRIEQFF.

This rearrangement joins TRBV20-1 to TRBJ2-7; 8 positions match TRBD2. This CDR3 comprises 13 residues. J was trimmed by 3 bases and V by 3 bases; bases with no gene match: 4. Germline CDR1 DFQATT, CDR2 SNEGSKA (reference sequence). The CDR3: CSASGGRSYEQYF. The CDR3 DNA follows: TGCAGTGCTAGTGGCGGGAGGAGCTACGAGCAGTACTTC.

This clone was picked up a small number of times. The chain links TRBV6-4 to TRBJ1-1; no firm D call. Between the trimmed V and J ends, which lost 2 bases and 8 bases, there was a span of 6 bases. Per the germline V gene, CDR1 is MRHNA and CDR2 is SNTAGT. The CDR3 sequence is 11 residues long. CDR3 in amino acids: CASSDRGEAFF. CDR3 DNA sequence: TGTGCCAGCAGTGACAGAGGAGAAGCTTTCTTT.

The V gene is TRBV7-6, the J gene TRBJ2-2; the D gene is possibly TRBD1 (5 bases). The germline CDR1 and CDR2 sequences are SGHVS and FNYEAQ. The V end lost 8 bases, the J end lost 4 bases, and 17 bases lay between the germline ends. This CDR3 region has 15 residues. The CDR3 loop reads CASAPLGPSTGELFF. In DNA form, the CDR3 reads TGTGCCAGCGCCCCCTTGGGGCCAAGCACCGGGGAGCTGTTTTTT.

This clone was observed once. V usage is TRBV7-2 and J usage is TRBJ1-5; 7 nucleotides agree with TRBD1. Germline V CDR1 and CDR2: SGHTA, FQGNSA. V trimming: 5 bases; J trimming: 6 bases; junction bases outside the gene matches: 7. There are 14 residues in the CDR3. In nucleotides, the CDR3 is TGTGCCAGCAGCACCCGACAGGGAGGTCAGCCCCAGCATTTT. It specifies CASSTRQGGQPQHF.

The DNA of the CDR3 is TGCGCCAGCAGCTTGGGTAACTACGAGCAGTACTTC. Residues: CASSLGNYEQYF. The genes are TRBV5-1 and TRBJ2-7; no definite D call. The length of the CDR3 is 12 residues. V was pared by 0 bases and J by 3 bases, with 4 bases between. The germline CDR1 and CDR2 sequences are SGHRS and YFSETQ.

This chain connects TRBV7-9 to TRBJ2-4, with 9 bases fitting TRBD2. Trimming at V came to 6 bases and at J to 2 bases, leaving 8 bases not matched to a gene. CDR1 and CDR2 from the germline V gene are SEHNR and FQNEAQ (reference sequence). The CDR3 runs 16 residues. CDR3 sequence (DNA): TGTGCCAGCAGTCGGGGACTAGCCGGTTCCAAAAACATTCAGTACTTC. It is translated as CASSRGLAGSKNIQYF.

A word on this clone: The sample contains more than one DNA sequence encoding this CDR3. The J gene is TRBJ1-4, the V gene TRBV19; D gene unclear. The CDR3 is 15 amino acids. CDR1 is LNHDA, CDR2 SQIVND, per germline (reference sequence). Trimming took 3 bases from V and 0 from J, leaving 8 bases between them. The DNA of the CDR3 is TGTGCCAGTAGTATTGGCCAGGCAACTAATGAAAAACTGTTTTTT. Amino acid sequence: CASSIGQATNEKLFF.

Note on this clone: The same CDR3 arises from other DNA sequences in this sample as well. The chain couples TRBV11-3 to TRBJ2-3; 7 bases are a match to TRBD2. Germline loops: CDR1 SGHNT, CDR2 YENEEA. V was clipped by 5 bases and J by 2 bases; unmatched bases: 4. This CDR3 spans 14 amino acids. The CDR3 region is CASSPGGSTDTQYF. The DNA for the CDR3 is TGTGCCAGCAGCCCCGGGGGGTCCACAGATACGCAGTATTTT.

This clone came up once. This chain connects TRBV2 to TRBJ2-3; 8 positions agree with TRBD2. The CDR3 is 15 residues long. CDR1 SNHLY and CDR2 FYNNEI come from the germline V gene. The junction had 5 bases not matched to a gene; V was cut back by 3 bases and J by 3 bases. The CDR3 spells CASSDRAGGTDTQYF. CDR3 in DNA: TGTGCCAGCAGTGACAGGGCGGGAGGAACAGATACGCAGTATTTT.

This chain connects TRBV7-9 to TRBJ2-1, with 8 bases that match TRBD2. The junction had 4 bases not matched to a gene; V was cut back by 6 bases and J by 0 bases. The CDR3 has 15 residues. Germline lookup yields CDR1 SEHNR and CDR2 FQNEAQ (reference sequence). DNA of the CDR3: TGTGCCAGCAGGGGTAGCGGGGCCTCCTACAATGAGCAGTTCTTC. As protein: CASRGSGASYNEQFF.

CDR3 loop: CASSSTRTGLYGYTF. In DNA form, the CDR3 reads TGTGCCAGCAGTTCCACTAGGACGGGACTCTATGGCTACACCTTC. The rearrangement links TRBV27 to TRBJ1-2, with D tentatively TRBD1 (5 bases). Germline V gene data show CDR1 as MNHEY and CDR2 as SMNVEV (reference sequence). There are 15 residues in the CDR3. Trimming pared 4 bases from V and 4 bases from J, leaving 16 bases between.

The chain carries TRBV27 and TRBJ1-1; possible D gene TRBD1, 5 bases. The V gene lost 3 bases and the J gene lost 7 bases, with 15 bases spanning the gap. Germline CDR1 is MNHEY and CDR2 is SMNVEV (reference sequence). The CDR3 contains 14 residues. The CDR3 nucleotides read TGTGCCAGCAGTTTTACAGGTGGAGCACTTGAAGCTTTCTTT. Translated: CASSFTGGALEAFF.

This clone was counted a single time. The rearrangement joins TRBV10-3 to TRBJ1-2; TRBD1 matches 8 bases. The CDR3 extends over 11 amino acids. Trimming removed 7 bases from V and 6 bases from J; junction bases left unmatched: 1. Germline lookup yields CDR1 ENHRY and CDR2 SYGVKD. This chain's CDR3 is CAITGGDGYTF. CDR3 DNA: TGTGCCATCACAGGGGGCGATGGCTACACCTTC.

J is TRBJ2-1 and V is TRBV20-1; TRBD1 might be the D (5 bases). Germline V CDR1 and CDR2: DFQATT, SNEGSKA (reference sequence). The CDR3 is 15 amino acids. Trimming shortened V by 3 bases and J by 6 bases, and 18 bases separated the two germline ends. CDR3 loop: CSASPPVRQGNEQFF. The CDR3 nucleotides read TGCAGTGCTAGTCCCCCGGTCCGTCAGGGCAATGAGCAGTTCTTC.

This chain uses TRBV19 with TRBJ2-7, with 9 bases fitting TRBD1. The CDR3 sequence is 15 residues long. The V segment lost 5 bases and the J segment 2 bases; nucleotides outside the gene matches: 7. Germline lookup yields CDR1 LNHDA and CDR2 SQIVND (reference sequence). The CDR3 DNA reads TGTGCCAGTAGTTTTCGGACAGGGGAGACCTACGAGCAGTACTTC. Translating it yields CASSFRTGETYEQYF.

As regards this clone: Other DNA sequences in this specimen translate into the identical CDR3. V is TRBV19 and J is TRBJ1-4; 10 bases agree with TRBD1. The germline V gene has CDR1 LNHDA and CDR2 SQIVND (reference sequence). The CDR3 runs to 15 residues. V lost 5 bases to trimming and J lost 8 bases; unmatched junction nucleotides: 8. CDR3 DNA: TGTGCCAGTAGTCCCCGGACAGGGGGAGGAGAAAAACTGTTTTTT. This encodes CASSPRTGGGEKLFF. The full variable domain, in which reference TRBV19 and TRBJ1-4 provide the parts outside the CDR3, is DGGITQSPKYLFRKEGQNVTLSCEQNLNHDAMYWYRQDPGQGLRLIYYSQIVNDFQKGDIAEGYSVSREKKESFPLTVTSAQKNPTAFYLCASSPRTGGGEKLFFGSGTQLSVL.

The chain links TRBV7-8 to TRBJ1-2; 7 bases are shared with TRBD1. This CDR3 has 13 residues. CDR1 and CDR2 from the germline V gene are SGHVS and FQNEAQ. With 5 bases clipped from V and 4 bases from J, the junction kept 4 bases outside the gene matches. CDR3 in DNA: TGTGCCAGCAGCGTGACAGGGCCCTATGGCTACACCTTC. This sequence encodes CASSVTGPYGYTF.

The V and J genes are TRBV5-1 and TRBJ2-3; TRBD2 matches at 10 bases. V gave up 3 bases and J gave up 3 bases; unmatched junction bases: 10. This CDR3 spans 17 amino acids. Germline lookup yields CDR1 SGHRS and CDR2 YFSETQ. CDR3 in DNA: TGCGCCAGCAGCTGGCTAGCGGGAGATTTGAGAACAGATACGCAGTATTTT. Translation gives CASSWLAGDLRTDTQYF.

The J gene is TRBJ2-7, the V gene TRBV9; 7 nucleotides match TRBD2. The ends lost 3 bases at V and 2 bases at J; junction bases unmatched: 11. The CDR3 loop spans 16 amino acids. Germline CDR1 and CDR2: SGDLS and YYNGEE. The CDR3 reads CASSDGTERGPYEQYF. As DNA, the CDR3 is TGTGCCAGCAGCGATGGGACCGAGCGGGGTCCCTACGAGCAGTACTTC. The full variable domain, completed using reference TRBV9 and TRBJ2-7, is DSGVTQTPKHLITATGQRVTLRCSPRSGDLSVYWYQQSLDQGLQFLIQYYNGEERAKGNILERFSAQQFPDLHSELNLSSLELGDSALYFCASSDGTERGPYEQYFGPGTRLTVT.

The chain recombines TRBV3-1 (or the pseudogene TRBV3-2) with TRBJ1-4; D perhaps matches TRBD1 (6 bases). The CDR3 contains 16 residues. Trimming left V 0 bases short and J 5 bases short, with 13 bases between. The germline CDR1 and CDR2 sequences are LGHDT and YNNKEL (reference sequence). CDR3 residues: CASSQESGRGNEKLFF. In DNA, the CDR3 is TGTGCCAGCAGCCAAGAAAGTGGCAGGGGAAATGAAAAACTGTTTTTT.

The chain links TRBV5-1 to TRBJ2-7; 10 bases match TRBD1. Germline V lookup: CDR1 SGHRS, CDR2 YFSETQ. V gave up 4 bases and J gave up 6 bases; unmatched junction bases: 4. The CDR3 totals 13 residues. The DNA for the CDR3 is TGCGCCAGCAGCACCGGGACAGGGGTCGAGCAGTACTTC. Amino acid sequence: CASSTGTGVEQYF. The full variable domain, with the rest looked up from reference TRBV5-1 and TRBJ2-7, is KAGVTQTPRYLIKTRGQQVTLSCSPISGHRSVSWYQQTPGQGLQFLFEYFSETQRNKGNFPGRFSGRQFSNSRSEMNVSTLELGDSALYLCASSTGTGVEQYFGPGTRLTVT.

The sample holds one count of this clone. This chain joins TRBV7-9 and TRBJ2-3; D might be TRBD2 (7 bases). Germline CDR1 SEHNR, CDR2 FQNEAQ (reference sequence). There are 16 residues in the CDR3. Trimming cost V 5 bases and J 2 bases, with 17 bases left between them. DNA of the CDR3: TGTGCCAGCAGCGCCAAAGGGGGGGCCTACACAGATACGCAGTATTTT. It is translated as CASSAKGGAYTDTQYF.

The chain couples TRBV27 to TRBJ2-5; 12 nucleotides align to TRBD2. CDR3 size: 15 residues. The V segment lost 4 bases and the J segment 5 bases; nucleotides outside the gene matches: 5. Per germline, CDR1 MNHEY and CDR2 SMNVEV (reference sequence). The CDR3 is CASSSRLAGDETQYF. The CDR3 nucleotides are TGTGCCAGCAGTTCAAGACTAGCGGGAGACGAGACCCAGTACTTC.